The next 20 T cell receptor beta chains were all read from a single sample in a study of control samples from healthy donors and cancer patients. Clones were read by immunoSEQ multiplex PCR, and TCRdb kept only the in-frame ones, dropping some. The table lists about 200,000 clones. The sequenced material came from blood. The receptors were sampled from a woman in her twenties or thirties in good health.

The J gene is TRBJ1-3, the V gene TRBV3-1 (or the pseudogene TRBV3-2); D not resolved. Trimming removed 4 bases at V and 0 bases at J, with 4 bases between. The CDR3 contains 13 residues. Germline CDR1 and CDR2: LGHDT and YNNKEL (reference sequence). The CDR3 here is CASSRNSGNTIYF. For the CDR3, the DNA is TGTGCCAGCAGCCGAAACTCTGGAAACACCATATATTTT.

This chain connects TRBV3-1 (or the pseudogene TRBV3-2) to TRBJ2-7; 11 nucleotides line up with TRBD2. After removal of 7 bases from V and 0 bases from J, the junction contained 20 bases not matched to a gene. Per the germline V gene, CDR1 is LGHDT and CDR2 is YNNKEL (reference sequence). The CDR3 contains 20 residues. The CDR3 DNA reads TGTGCCAGCACCCAGGCTAGCGGGGGGCTTTTAAGGGGGCCCTCCTACGAGCAGTACTTC. Its translation is CASTQASGGLLRGPSYEQYF.

This rearrangement joins TRBV19 to TRBJ1-5, with TRBD1 matching over 7 bases. This CDR3 has 15 residues. J lost 4 bases, V lost 1 base, and 4 bases had no gene match. Germline assignment: CDR1 LNHDA and CDR2 SQIVND (reference sequence). CDR3 region: CASSIGGQHNQPQHF. Here the CDR3 DNA reads TGTGCCAGTAGTATAGGGGGACAGCATAATCAGCCCCAGCATTTT.

This rearrangement joins TRBV4-2 to TRBJ1-3; 7 bases align to TRBD1. The CDR3 runs 17 residues. Germline V gives CDR1 LGHNA, CDR2 YNFKEQ. V shed 0 bases, J shed 4 bases, and the junction held 9 bases outside the gene matches. The CDR3 region has the DNA TGTGCCAGCAGCCAAGATGGGACAGCTACCCTAGGAAACACCATATATTTT. It encodes CASSQDGTATLGNTIYF.

DNA of the CDR3: TGCGCCAGCAGCTTGGTGGCCAGGGCTATGAACACTGAAGCTTTCTTT. Translation: CASSLVARAMNTEAFF. The chain carries TRBV5-1 and TRBJ1-1; perhaps TRBD1 as D (5 bases). Deletions cut 0 bases from V and 0 bases from J, with 12 bases between. Germline V lookup: CDR1 SGHRS, CDR2 YFSETQ. This CDR3 has 16 residues.

This chain joins TRBV5-5 and TRBJ1-5; 7 bases are a match to TRBD1. Germline V gene lookup returns CDR1 SGHKS and CDR2 YYEKEE (reference sequence). The trim removed 4 bases at V and 5 bases at J, leaving 15 bases unmatched. CDR3 length: 17 residues. The CDR3 here is CASSIKTGFSGYQPQHF. The CDR3 nucleotides are TGTGCCAGCAGCATAAAGACAGGGTTCTCGGGCTATCAGCCCCAGCATTTT.

This chain links TRBV25-1 with TRBJ1-3, with D tentatively TRBD1 (5 bases). Germline CDR1 MGHDK, CDR2 SYGVNS. CDR3 length: 14 amino acids. Trimming took off 3 bases at V and 2 bases at J, with 8 bases between the two ends. CDR3 nucleotides: TGTGCCAGCAGTGATTCGGGGGCTGGAAACACCATATATTTT. Translation: CASSDSGAGNTIYF.

This chain joins TRBV18 and TRBJ1-4; 7 positions agree with TRBD1. The junction had 23 bases not matched to a gene; V was cut back by 3 bases and J by 10 bases. The V gene's germline CDR1 is KGHSH and CDR2 LQKENI. The CDR3 is 19 amino acids. CDR3 residues: CASSPLGTAPRSSGGKLFF. The CDR3 coding sequence is TGTGCCAGCTCACCCCTTGGGACAGCCCCCCGCTCGAGTGGGGGAAAACTGTTTTTT.

V and J are TRBV3-1 (or the pseudogene TRBV3-2) and TRBJ2-4; weak D call: TRBD1 (5 bases). Germline CDR1 reads LGHDT; CDR2 reads YNNKEL (reference sequence). This CDR3 spans 16 amino acids. V was cut by 3 bases and J by 0 bases, with 12 bases left in between. The CDR3 spells CASSHRQGVAKNIQYF. The CDR3, as DNA: TGTGCCAGCAGCCATCGGCAGGGCGTAGCCAAAAACATTCAGTACTTC.

The chain is built from TRBV5-1 and TRBJ1-1, with 8 positions matching TRBD1. This CDR3 has 15 amino acids. The germline V gene encodes CDR1 SGHRS and CDR2 YFSETQ. Losses at the gene ends were 4 bases for V and 1 base for J; bases not matched to a gene: 6. The CDR3 coding sequence is TGCGCCAGCAGCGGTACAGGGGGGAGGAACACTGAAGCTTTCTTT. Its protein is CASSGTGGRNTEAFF.

The genes are TRBV6-5 and TRBJ1-2; D is uncertain. V was shortened by 6 bases and J by 6 bases, with 11 bases between the two germline ends. The CDR3 has 12 amino acids. CDR1 and CDR2 from the germline V gene are MNHEY and SVGAGI. CDR3 sequence: CASSLGGNGYTF. The CDR3 bases are TGTGCCAGCAGCCTGGGCGGGAATGGCTACACCTTC.

The chain employs TRBV19 and TRBJ1-2; D is unclear. This CDR3 has 13 residues. The germline V gene encodes CDR1 LNHDA and CDR2 SQIVND (reference sequence). V dropped 1 base and J dropped 4 bases, with 7 bases sitting between them. CDR3 nucleotide sequence: TGTGCCAGTAGTATAGGCTTCGGCTATGGCTACACCTTC. Amino acid sequence: CASSIGFGYGYTF.

The chain links TRBV5-8 to TRBJ1-4, with a weak D call TRBD1 (5 bases). The germline gives CDR1 SGHTS, CDR2 YDEGEE. The CDR3 is 15 residues long. The ends were cut back, 2 bases at V and 6 bases at J, with 14 bases in the middle. The CDR3 DNA is TGTGCCAGCAGCTTCAAAGGGACGGGCTATGAAAAACTGTTTTTT. This sequence encodes CASSFKGTGYEKLFF.

On this clone: This same CDR3 is encoded by further DNA sequences in the sample. V usage is TRBV7-2 and J usage is TRBJ2-2, with D tentatively TRBD1 (6 bases). CDR1 and CDR2 (germline): SGHTA, FQGNSA. This CDR3 has 17 amino acids. V was clipped by 5 bases and J by 6 bases, with 22 bases between them. The DNA for the CDR3 is TGTGCCAGCAGCACCCGGATCCAGGGGCTGAGGGCCGGGGAGCTGTTTTTT. It specifies CASSTRIQGLRAGELFF.

The gene calls are TRBV7-2 and TRBJ2-3, with 11 bases aligning to TRBD2. Germline V gives CDR1 SGHTA, CDR2 FQGNSA. This CDR3 has 15 amino acids. Unmatched junction bases numbered 6, after V lost 6 bases and J lost 4 bases. This CDR3 is CASSISGGASDTQYF. CDR3 sequence (DNA): TGTGCCAGCAGTATTAGCGGGGGGGCCTCAGATACGCAGTATTTT.

The chain uses TRBV7-2 and TRBJ2-1, with D possibly being TRBD1 (5 bases). The CDR3 loop spans 16 amino acids. V shed 3 bases and J shed 1 base, with 13 bases lying between them. Germline values: CDR1 SGHTA, CDR2 FQGNSA. CDR3 protein: CASSFDRRTSYNEQFF. In DNA, the CDR3 is TGTGCCAGCAGCTTTGACCGACGGACATCCTACAATGAGCAGTTCTTC.

The V and J genes are TRBV5-5 and TRBJ1-5; perhaps TRBD1 as D (5 bases). The V gene lost 1 base and the J gene lost 1 base, with 12 bases spanning the gap. The CDR3 loop spans 16 amino acids. Germline V gene sequence: CDR1 SGHKS, CDR2 YYEKEE (reference sequence). Here the CDR3 reads CASSLPLRDSNQPQHF. The DNA of the CDR3 is TGTGCCAGCAGCTTGCCCCTCCGGGACAGCAATCAGCCCCAGCATTTT.

The gene calls are TRBV28 and TRBJ2-7; D is ambiguous. V was shortened by 5 bases and J by 0 bases, with 14 bases between the two germline ends. Per germline, CDR1 MDHEN and CDR2 SYDVKM. The CDR3 is made up of 15 amino acids. In DNA form, the CDR3 reads TGTGCCAGCAGTCCCAATCCCCCCAGCTCCTACGAGCAGTACTTC. Protein sequence: CASSPNPPSSYEQYF.

V and J are TRBV5-5 and TRBJ1-2, with TRBD1 matching over 7 bases. Per the germline V gene, CDR1 is SGHKS and CDR2 is YYEKEE (reference sequence). The CDR3 has 14 residues. After removal of 0 bases from V and 7 bases from J, the junction contained 6 bases not matched to a gene. This CDR3 is CASSLGQGNRGYTF. In nucleotides, the CDR3 is TGTGCCAGCAGCTTGGGACAGGGAAATCGTGGCTACACCTTC.

The chain recombines TRBV19 with TRBJ1-1; perhaps TRBD1 as D (5 bases). CDR3 length equals 14 residues. Germline V gene data show CDR1 as LNHDA and CDR2 as SQIVND (reference sequence). The germline V and J ends were trimmed by 7 bases and 1 base, with 13 bases remaining between them. DNA of the CDR3: TGTGCCAGTACCAAAGAGCAGGGGAACACTGAAGCTTTCTTT. It translates to CASTKEQGNTEAFF.